These 23 T cell receptor beta chains were all obtained from the same sample, sequenced in a study of T cell changes during pregnancy in multiple sclerosis. Sequencing was performed with immunoSEQ multiplex PCR; in TCRdb, only in-frame clones are kept and a portion is missing. The sample lists fewer than 30,000 clones, roughly 87% occurring once. The sequencing here drew on CD8+ T cells from peripheral blood mononuclear cells, taken in the second trimester of pregnancy. The source of these receptors is a female donor with multiple sclerosis, enrolled in a pregnancy study.

The J gene is TRBJ2-1, the V gene TRBV5-1; possible D gene TRBD1, 6 bases. The CDR3 consists of 14 residues. Trimming took 0 bases from V and 4 from J, leaving 8 bases between them. Germline V gene lookup returns CDR1 SGHRS and CDR2 YFSETQ. CDR3 bases: TGCGCCAGCAGCTTGGGGACAGAGTACAATGAGCAGTTCTTC. Translating it yields CASSLGTEYNEQFF.

The chain employs TRBV28 and TRBJ2-3; D is uncertain. V was pared by 3 bases and J by 6 bases, with 10 bases between. The CDR3 length is 13 residues. Germline V CDR1 and CDR2: MDHEN, SYDVKM. CDR3 DNA sequence: TGTGCCAGCAGTTTCAGTTTGGTCGATACGCAGTATTTT. It encodes CASSFSLVDTQYF.

The CDR3 nucleotides read TGTGCCAGCAGGGAAACAGGGACAGATACGCAGTATTTT. Residues: CASRETGTDTQYF. This rearrangement joins TRBV7-9 to TRBJ2-3; perhaps TRBD1 as D (6 bases). V gave up 6 bases and J gave up 3 bases, with 10 bases separating them. Germline V gives CDR1 SEHNR, CDR2 FQNEAQ (reference sequence). This CDR3 has 13 amino acids.

The chain uses TRBV11-2 and TRBJ1-4; weak D call: TRBD1 (5 bases). Deletions cut 2 bases from V and 7 bases from J, with 11 bases between. The CDR3 sequence is 14 residues long. The germline V gene has CDR1 SGHAT and CDR2 FQNNGV. For the CDR3, the DNA is TGTGCCAGCAGCTTATTCACGGGGGTTGAAAAACTGTTTTTT. Its protein product is CASSLFTGVEKLFF.

The genes are TRBV15 and TRBJ1-2; TRBD1 is a possible D gene (6 bases). Germline CDR1 reads LNHNV; CDR2 reads YYDKDF (reference sequence). The CDR3 sequence is 15 residues long. V was clipped by 4 bases and J by 5 bases, with 17 bases between them. CDR3 in amino acids: CATSTIRGEGYGYTF. CDR3 nucleotides: TGTGCCACCAGCACCATAAGGGGGGAGGGGTATGGCTACACCTTC.

J is TRBJ2-7 and V is TRBV27, with TRBD1 matching over 8 bases. The V segment lost 5 bases and the J segment 6 bases; nucleotides outside the gene matches: 3. The CDR3 covers 12 residues. Germline V gives CDR1 MNHEY, CDR2 SMNVEV (reference sequence). CDR3 in amino acids: CASSPQGGEQYF. CDR3 bases: TGTGCCAGCAGTCCACAGGGGGGCGAGCAGTACTTC.

The CDR3 reads CAAFGGGMAGYTF. CDR3 nucleotide sequence: TGTGCGGCATTTGGGGGAGGGATGGCTGGCTACACCTTC. The chain carries TRBV28 and TRBJ1-2; possibly TRBD1 for D (5 bases). Germline-derived CDR1 and CDR2 are MDHEN and SYDVKM. CDR3 length: 13 residues.

The chain couples TRBV9 to TRBJ2-1; D may be TRBD2 (6 bases). Germline CDR1 SGDLS, CDR2 YYNGEE. The CDR3 is 15 amino acids. Between the trimmed V and J ends, which lost 0 bases and 5 bases, there was a span of 12 bases. The CDR3 protein is CASSVVGSGNNEQFF. The CDR3 DNA reads TGTGCCAGCAGCGTAGTCGGTAGCGGTAACAATGAGCAGTTCTTC.

The J gene is TRBJ2-2, the V gene TRBV27, with TRBD1 as a possible D gene (6 bases). CDR1 MNHEY and CDR2 SMNVEV come from the germline V gene (reference sequence). The CDR3 extends over 14 amino acids. V was shortened by 6 bases and J by 0 bases, with 8 bases between the two germline ends. The CDR3 DNA is TGTGCCAGCAGGTGGACAGCGAACACCGGGGAGCTGTTTTTT. Its translation: CASRWTANTGELFF.

The rearrangement uses TRBV6-4 and TRBJ2-1; 7 bases fit TRBD2. Per germline, CDR1 MRHNA and CDR2 SNTAGT. The CDR3 sequence is 12 residues long. V shed 8 bases, J shed 2 bases, and the junction held 0 bases outside the gene matches. CDR3 sequence reads: CASGTTYNEQFF. Written as DNA, the CDR3 is TGTGCCAGCGGGACTACCTACAATGAGCAGTTCTTC.

CDR3 region: CASSEGIGNEQFF. The CDR3 DNA follows: TGTGCCAGCAGCGAGGGGATAGGCAATGAGCAGTTCTTC. The chain links TRBV9 to TRBJ2-1; the D gene is possibly TRBD1 (5 bases). The germline gives CDR1 SGDLS, CDR2 YYNGEE. Trimming took off 3 bases at V and 6 bases at J, with 10 bases between the two ends. The CDR3 has 13 amino acids. Together with reference TRBV9 and TRBJ2-1, the CDR3 gives the full variable domain: DSGVTQTPKHLITATGQRVTLRCSPRSGDLSVYWYQQSLDQGLQFLIQYYNGEERAKGNILERFSAQQFPDLHSELNLSSLELGDSALYFCASSEGIGNEQFFGPGTRLTVL.

The V gene is TRBV9, the J gene TRBJ1-1; perhaps TRBD1 as D (5 bases). Germline values: CDR1 SGDLS, CDR2 YYNGEE. The CDR3 is made up of 15 amino acids. The V and J ends lost 0 bases and 5 bases respectively, with 14 bases between them. The DNA of the CDR3 is TGTGCCAGCAGCGTAGAGGCCCAGGGTGGGACTGAAGCTTTCTTT. Protein sequence: CASSVEAQGGTEAFF.

The V call is TRBV27, the J call TRBJ2-1, with no clear D. Germline lookup yields CDR1 MNHEY and CDR2 SMNVEV (reference sequence). CDR3 size: 14 residues. Trimming pared 4 bases from V and 4 bases from J, leaving 11 bases between. The CDR3, as DNA: TGTGCCAGCAGTTCGAAGAGCTATTACAATGAGCAGTTCTTC. The encoded protein is CASSSKSYYNEQFF.

This clone was counted once. CDR3 protein: CASGLADYNEQFF. CDR3 coding DNA: TGTGCCAGCGGACTAGCGGATTACAATGAGCAGTTCTTC. The chain is built from TRBV28 and TRBJ2-1; 10 bases align to TRBD2. V shed 8 bases, J shed 4 bases, and the junction held 2 bases outside the gene matches. This CDR3 is built from 13 residues. Germline V lookup: CDR1 MDHEN, CDR2 SYDVKM.

This chain uses TRBV29-1 with TRBJ2-1; maybe TRBD2 (6 bases). Germline values: CDR1 SQVTM, CDR2 ANQGSEA. This CDR3 spans 13 amino acids. V was trimmed by 7 bases and J by 1 base, leaving 11 bases between them. In DNA form, the CDR3 reads TGCAGCGGGAGGGTAACATCCTACAATGAGCAGTTCTTC. As protein: CSGRVTSYNEQFF.

This clone came up many times. The chain recombines TRBV7-8 with TRBJ1-1, with 7 bases lining up with TRBD1. CDR1 is SGHVS and CDR2 is FQNEAQ in the germline V gene. The CDR3 loop spans 16 amino acids. The ends lost 5 bases at V and 4 bases at J; junction bases unmatched: 13. CDR3 amino acids: CASSLPTGQGSTEAFF. For the CDR3, the DNA is TGTGCCAGCAGCCTTCCGACAGGGCAGGGGAGCACTGAAGCTTTCTTT.

This chain connects TRBV6-6 to TRBJ1-5; possible D gene TRBD1, 6 bases. This CDR3 has 15 residues. Per germline, CDR1 MNHNY and CDR2 SVGAGI (reference sequence). V lost 6 bases and J 0 bases, leaving 12 bases between the germline ends. CDR3 DNA: TGTGCCAGCAGAAGCGGACAGCTTAGCAATCAGCCCCAGCATTTT. This gives the protein CASRSGQLSNQPQHF.

This chain joins TRBV2 and TRBJ2-3; a possible D gene is TRBD2 (6 bases). Trimming cost V 7 bases and J 4 bases, with 15 bases left between them. The CDR3 loop spans 14 amino acids. Germline V lookup: CDR1 SNHLY, CDR2 FYNNEI. The CDR3: CASTGPGAADTQYF. The CDR3 region has the DNA TGTGCCAGCACCGGCCCGGGAGCAGCAGATACGCAGTATTTT.

The CDR3 nucleotides read TGTGCCAGCAGTTTAGGCAGGGGCTATGGCTACACCTTC. This codes for CASSLGRGYGYTF. This chain links TRBV27 with TRBJ1-2, with D possibly being TRBD1 (6 bases). The CDR3 totals 13 residues. V lost 2 bases to trimming and J lost 4 bases, with 8 bases between them. Looked up from germline, CDR1 is MNHEY and CDR2 is SMNVEV (reference sequence).

The rearrangement uses TRBV7-9 and TRBJ2-1; 9 bases align to TRBD2. The CDR3 consists of 16 residues. Germline V gene sequence: CDR1 SEHNR, CDR2 FQNEAQ (reference sequence). Losses at the gene ends were 6 bases for V and 0 bases for J; bases not matched to a gene: 6. CDR3 amino acids: CASRASSGSSYNEQFF. The CDR3 DNA sequence: TGTGCCAGCAGGGCGAGTAGCGGGAGCTCCTACAATGAGCAGTTCTTC. Supplemented by reference TRBV7-9 and TRBJ2-1, the full variable domain reads DTGVSQNPRHKITKRGQNVTFRCDPISEHNRLYWYRQTLGQGPEFLTYFQNEAQLEKSRLLSDRFSAERPKGSFSTLEIQRTEQGDSAMYLCASRASSGSSYNEQFFGPGTRLTVL.

This clone is a singleton in its sample. The chain has TRBV19 and TRBJ2-6; maybe TRBD1 (6 bases). The V gene lost 3 bases and the J gene lost 1 base, with 13 bases spanning the gap. The CDR3 spans 17 residues. From germline, CDR1 is LNHDA and CDR2 SQIVND (reference sequence). In DNA, the CDR3 is TGTGCCAGTAGTATTGGGACAAGAGGGTCTGGGGCCAACGTCCTGACTTTC. Amino acids: CASSIGTRGSGANVLTF.

The chain is built from TRBV27 and TRBJ2-1; 10 bases align to TRBD2. The CDR3 extends over 18 amino acids. The V and J ends lost 3 bases and 5 bases, in that order; junction bases with no gene match: 13. From germline, CDR1 is MNHEY and CDR2 SMNVEV (reference sequence). CDR3 sequence: CASSFLPSGRMFNNEQFF. The DNA for the CDR3 is TGTGCCAGCAGTTTTCTCCCTAGCGGGAGAATGTTTAACAATGAGCAGTTCTTC.

This chain joins TRBV4-3 and TRBJ2-1, with 8 nucleotides matching TRBD2. The germline CDR1 and CDR2 sequences are LGHNA and YSLEER. The V and J ends lost 6 bases and 8 bases, in that order; junction bases with no gene match: 15. The CDR3 is 16 amino acids. This CDR3 reads CASRTGLASPWDEQFF. CDR3 nucleotides: TGCGCCAGCAGAACAGGACTAGCCAGCCCTTGGGATGAGCAGTTCTTC.